The 30 T cell receptor beta chains given below trace back to one sample, sequenced in a study of blood T cell repertoires in COVID-19. TCRdb keeps only in-frame clones here, not all; method: immunoSEQ multiplex PCR. Of approximately 320,000 clones listed, 87% are singletons. Sequenced material: PBMCs or T cells enriched from blood (not recorded which). The receptors shown here come from a woman between 18 and 29 years old who had recovered from COVID-19.

The V call is TRBV25-1, the J call TRBJ2-7; possibly TRBD1 for D (6 bases). Trimming left V 5 bases short and J 5 bases short, with 16 bases between. CDR1 is MGHDK, CDR2 SYGVNS, per germline. CDR3 length: 14 amino acids. The chain's CDR3 is CASSLTVGGHEQYF. CDR3 nucleotides: TGTGCCAGCAGTCTGACAGTTGGGGGCCACGAGCAGTACTTC.

The chain links TRBV5-1 to TRBJ1-2; no clear D gene. The V and J ends lost 0 bases and 6 bases respectively, with 6 bases between them. Per the germline V gene, CDR1 is SGHRS and CDR2 is YFSETQ. This CDR3 has 12 residues. This CDR3 is CASSLAGDGYTF. The CDR3, as DNA: TGCGCCAGCAGCTTGGCAGGTGATGGCTACACCTTC. The full variable domain, rest sourced from reference TRBV5-1 and TRBJ1-2, is KAGVTQTPRYLIKTRGQQVTLSCSPISGHRSVSWYQQTPGQGLQFLFEYFSETQRNKGNFPGRFSGRQFSNSRSEMNVSTLELGDSALYLCASSLAGDGYTFGSGTRLTVV.

The chain couples TRBV28 to TRBJ1-2; 8 bases line up with TRBD1. Looked up from germline, CDR1 is MDHEN and CDR2 is SYDVKM. CDR3 size: 12 residues. J was trimmed by 8 bases and V by 6 bases; bases with no gene match: 5. The CDR3 loop reads CASSPTGEGYTF. The CDR3 nucleotides are TGTGCCAGCAGCCCGACAGGGGAAGGCTACACCTTC.

The chain joins TRBV7-8 to TRBJ1-1; possibly TRBD1 for D (6 bases). V lost 2 bases and J 7 bases, leaving 17 bases between the germline ends. The CDR3 covers 15 residues. Germline-derived CDR1 and CDR2 are SGHVS and FQNEAQ. The CDR3 DNA reads TGTGCCAGCAGCTTACGGGGGAGGGGGAGTGGTGAAGCTTTCTTT. Its translation is CASSLRGRGSGEAFF.

The V gene is TRBV29-1, the J gene TRBJ2-5, with D perhaps matching TRBD1 (6 bases). V lost 6 bases and J lost 3, with 14 bases in between. Germline V gives CDR1 SQVTM, CDR2 ANQGSEA. The CDR3 spans 13 residues. The CDR3 DNA reads TGCAGCGTCCTCCGGGACAAAAAAGAGACCCAGTACTTC. Its protein product is CSVLRDKKETQYF.

This chain connects TRBV19 to TRBJ1-2; 8 bases fit TRBD1. The germline CDR1 and CDR2 sequences are LNHDA and SQIVND (reference sequence). J lost 4 bases, V lost 5 bases, and 12 bases had no gene match. The CDR3 is 16 amino acids. CDR3 protein: CASSGSGTGFPYGYTF. The CDR3 DNA reads TGTGCCAGTAGTGGATCCGGGACAGGTTTCCCCTATGGCTACACCTTC.

This chain connects TRBV5-1 to TRBJ1-4; possible D gene TRBD1, 5 bases. The ends were cut back, 0 bases at V and 6 bases at J, with 9 bases in the middle. Germline CDR1 is SGHRS and CDR2 is YFSETQ. This CDR3 is built from 14 residues. CDR3: CASSLGQLDEKLFF. In nucleotides, the CDR3 is TGCGCCAGCAGCTTGGGACAGCTTGATGAAAAACTGTTTTTT.

The chain combines TRBV5-4 with TRBJ1-6; D remains ambiguous. Germline V gene lookup returns CDR1 SGHNT and CDR2 YYREEE (reference sequence). This CDR3 comprises 14 residues. Between the trimmed V and J ends, which lost 2 bases and 7 bases, there was a span of 10 bases. In nucleotides, the CDR3 is TGTGCCAGCAGCTTCGGCGCGGGCAATTCACCCCTCCACTTT. Translating it yields CASSFGAGNSPLHF.

The chain combines TRBV28 with TRBJ2-5; 7 bases are shared with TRBD2. Germline CDR1 is MDHEN and CDR2 is SYDVKM. V lost 3 bases to trimming and J lost 1 base; unmatched junction nucleotides: 2. The CDR3 loop spans 14 amino acids. The CDR3 DNA is TGTGCCAGCAGTTTGGGGGGGGTCCAAGAGACCCAGTACTTC. It specifies CASSLGGVQETQYF.

The chain's CDR3 is CASSLSGTNYGYTF. DNA for the CDR3: TGTGCCAGCAGCTTGTCAGGGACTAACTATGGCTACACCTTC. The chain links TRBV5-5 to TRBJ1-2; the D gene is possibly TRBD1 (5 bases). The CDR3 is made up of 14 amino acids. Trimming left V 1 base short and J 0 bases short, with 7 bases between. Looked up from germline, CDR1 is SGHKS and CDR2 is YYEKEE (reference sequence).

This chain connects TRBV7-2 to TRBJ2-1; 7 positions agree with TRBD2. J lost 8 bases, V lost 5 bases, and 12 bases had no gene match. The germline V gene has CDR1 SGHTA and CDR2 FQGNSA. The CDR3 totals 15 residues. The CDR3 is CASSPPLGLVDEQFF. CDR3 sequence (DNA): TGTGCCAGCAGCCCCCCCTTAGGACTAGTTGATGAGCAGTTCTTC.

V usage is TRBV5-4 and J usage is TRBJ1-1, with D possibly matching TRBD1 (5 bases). Trimming removed 4 bases at V and 1 base at J, with 14 bases between. Germline CDR1 and CDR2: SGHNT and YYREEE (reference sequence). The CDR3 consists of 15 residues. The CDR3: CASSANRIWNTEAFF. For the CDR3, the DNA is TGTGCCAGCAGCGCGAACAGGATTTGGAACACTGAAGCTTTCTTT.

V usage is TRBV27 and J usage is TRBJ1-1, with 7 nucleotides matching TRBD1. Looked up from germline, CDR1 is MNHEY and CDR2 is SMNVEV (reference sequence). Trimming took 3 bases from V and 5 from J; bases not matched to a gene: 3. The CDR3 contains 13 residues. The CDR3 DNA follows: TGTGCCAGCAGTTTTTACAGGGGTACTGAAGCTTTCTTT. Its translation: CASSFYRGTEAFF.

This chain uses TRBV9 with TRBJ1-3; no clear D. The germline V gene has CDR1 SGDLS and CDR2 YYNGEE. The CDR3 contains 16 residues. Trimming cost V 3 bases and J 0 bases, with 13 bases left between them. DNA for the CDR3: TGTGCCAGCAGCGGCGTACAGTCCTCCTCTGGAAACACCATATATTTT. Translating it yields CASSGVQSSSGNTIYF.

This clone came up once. The rearrangement links TRBV6-2 or TRBV6-3 to TRBJ2-7, with 8 bases matching TRBD2. The germline CDR1 and CDR2 sequences are MNHEY and SVGEGT. V lost 6 bases and J lost 4; bases outside the gene matches: 11. This CDR3 has 15 residues. The CDR3 nucleotides are TGTGCCAGCAGCCCGCCGGGGACTAGTAGGTACGAGCAGTACTTC. Translated, it gives CASSPPGTSRYEQYF.

V usage is TRBV7-2 and J usage is TRBJ2-3; a weak D match, TRBD1 (5 bases). The V end was cut by 2 bases, the J end by 2 bases, with 11 bases between. The CDR3 has 15 amino acids. Germline loops: CDR1 SGHTA, CDR2 FQGNSA. The chain's CDR3 is CASSLRGSHTDTQYF. In DNA form, the CDR3 reads TGTGCCAGCAGCTTAAGGGGCAGCCACACAGATACGCAGTATTTT.

This chain uses TRBV7-2 with TRBJ1-6, with a weak D call TRBD1 (6 bases). Trimming shortened V by 5 bases and J by 1 base, and 9 bases separated the two germline ends. The germline CDR1 and CDR2 sequences are SGHTA and FQGNSA. The CDR3 length is 15 residues. CDR3 in DNA: TGTGCCAGCAGCGGAGACAGGTCCTATAATTCACCCCTCCACTTT. Amino acid sequence: CASSGDRSYNSPLHF.

The chain recombines TRBV10-3 with TRBJ1-5; the D is unclear. Germline V gene data show CDR1 as ENHRY and CDR2 as SYGVKD. The CDR3 is 15 amino acids. Trimming took off 10 bases at V and 1 base at J, with 17 bases between the two ends. The CDR3 region has the DNA TGTGCCACTCTCAGAAGTCTAGAGAGCAATCAGCCCCAGCATTTT. It encodes CATLRSLESNQPQHF.

V and J are TRBV7-2 and TRBJ2-1; D is perhaps TRBD2 (6 bases). V lost 5 bases and J lost 10, with 18 bases in between. Germline V gives CDR1 SGHTA, CDR2 FQGNSA. CDR3 length: 14 amino acids. The CDR3: CASSPQITSHEQFF. The CDR3 DNA follows: TGTGCCAGCAGCCCACAGATAACTAGCCACGAGCAGTTCTTC.

The V call is TRBV7-9, the J call TRBJ2-7; D uncertain. The CDR3 spans 14 residues. CDR1 SEHNR and CDR2 FQNEAQ come from the germline V gene (reference sequence). V was clipped by 7 bases and J by 2 bases, with 15 bases between them. CDR3 loop: CASTPPYGTYEQYF. The CDR3 DNA sequence: TGTGCCAGCACCCCGCCCTATGGTACCTACGAGCAGTACTTC.

This chain uses TRBV28 with TRBJ2-2; possibly TRBD2 for D (6 bases). Per germline, CDR1 MDHEN and CDR2 SYDVKM. This CDR3 has 16 residues. V gave up 6 bases and J gave up 4 bases, with 18 bases separating them. The CDR3 sequence: CASSTLWDGSTGELFF. Here the CDR3 DNA reads TGTGCCAGCAGCACACTCTGGGACGGGAGCACCGGGGAGCTGTTTTTT. The whole variable domain, remainder taken from reference TRBV28 and TRBJ2-2, is DVKVTQSSRYLVKRTGEKVFLECVQDMDHENMFWYRQDPGLGLRLIYFSYDVKMKEKGDIPEGYSVSREKKERFSLILESASTNQTSMYLCASSTLWDGSTGELFFGEGSRLTVL.

This clone was recorded a few times. The rearrangement uses TRBV7-7 and TRBJ2-7, with D possibly matching TRBD1 (5 bases). The V gene lost 5 bases and the J gene lost 3 bases, with 17 bases spanning the gap. The CDR3 consists of 15 residues. The germline CDR1 and CDR2 sequences are SSHAT and FNYEAQ (reference sequence). The CDR3 coding sequence is TGTGCCAGCAGCCAGGGCGATACGGGTGGCTACGAGCAGTACTTC. It specifies CASSQGDTGGYEQYF. Complete variable domain (other parts from reference TRBV7-7 and TRBJ2-7): GAGVSQSPRYKVTKRGQDVTLRCDPISSHATLYWYQQALGQGPEFLTYFNYEAQPDKSGLPSDRFSAERPEGSISTLTIQRTEQRDSAMYRCASSQGDTGGYEQYFGPGTRLTVT.

J is TRBJ1-2 and V is TRBV6-1; D might be TRBD1 (5 bases). Germline V gives CDR1 MNHNS, CDR2 SASEGT. Between the trimmed V and J ends, which lost 0 bases and 6 bases, there was a span of 8 bases. CDR3 length equals 13 residues. This CDR3 reads CASSEAGVDGYTF. The CDR3 coding sequence is TGTGCCAGCAGTGAAGCAGGGGTGGATGGCTACACCTTC.

This clone was counted once. The chain is built from TRBV7-3 and TRBJ2-1; 9 bases align to TRBD1. V trimming: 5 bases; J trimming: 2 bases; junction bases outside the gene matches: 4. From germline, CDR1 is SGHTA and CDR2 FQGTGA. The CDR3 is 15 amino acids. The CDR3 spells CASSTRQGAYNEQFF. CDR3 DNA sequence: TGTGCCAGCAGCACCAGACAGGGGGCCTACAATGAGCAGTTCTTC.

The rearrangement joins TRBV5-1 to TRBJ2-2; no definite D call. Germline V gene data show CDR1 as SGHRS and CDR2 as YFSETQ. The CDR3 runs 16 residues. Trimming shortened V by 0 bases and J by 1 base, and 10 bases separated the two germline ends. CDR3 bases: TGCGCCAGCAGCTTGGTTTTCCTTAAGAACACCGGGGAGCTGTTTTTT. Translation: CASSLVFLKNTGELFF.

The rearrangement joins TRBV19 to TRBJ1-2, with D possibly being TRBD1 (5 bases). From germline, CDR1 is LNHDA and CDR2 SQIVND (reference sequence). The CDR3 is made up of 11 amino acids. V lost 10 bases to trimming and J lost 5 bases, with 11 bases between them. CDR3 DNA sequence: TGTGCCACTAAAAGGGGATATGGCTACACCTTC. Its translation is CATKRGYGYTF.

The chain employs TRBV7-3 and TRBJ1-1, with a tentative D call TRBD1 (6 bases). The germline gives CDR1 SGHTA, CDR2 FQGTGA. Trimming took 5 bases from V and 2 from J, leaving 9 bases between them. The CDR3 sequence is 13 residues long. CDR3 in amino acids: CASSQQGNTEAFF. In nucleotides, the CDR3 is TGTGCCAGCAGCCAACAGGGAAACACTGAAGCTTTCTTT.

V and J are TRBV14 and TRBJ2-1, with 7 bases identical to TRBD2. The CDR3 has 16 residues. Germline V lookup: CDR1 SGHDN, CDR2 FVKESK. V was clipped by 3 bases and J by 5 bases; unmatched bases: 10. The CDR3: CASSHPTSAVNNEQFF. CDR3 DNA: TGTGCCAGCAGCCACCCCACTAGCGCTGTCAACAATGAGCAGTTCTTC.

The V gene is TRBV12-3 or TRBV12-4, the J gene TRBJ1-5, with a tentative D call TRBD1 (6 bases). Trimming cost V 6 bases and J 3 bases, with 9 bases left between them. The CDR3 has 13 residues. CDR3 sequence: CASRRDNNQPQHF. In nucleotides, the CDR3 is TGTGCCAGCAGGAGGGACAACAATCAGCCCCAGCATTTT.

This clone was detected once. V gene TRBV6-4 combines with J gene TRBJ2-2; 11 bases line up with TRBD1. Germline-derived CDR1 and CDR2 are MRHNA and SNTAGT. Trimming removed 2 bases from V and 6 bases from J; junction bases left unmatched: 5. The CDR3 extends over 16 amino acids. CDR3 region: CASSDTGQGAPGELFF. DNA for the CDR3: TGTGCCAGCAGTGACACCGGACAGGGGGCTCCCGGGGAGCTGTTTTTT.